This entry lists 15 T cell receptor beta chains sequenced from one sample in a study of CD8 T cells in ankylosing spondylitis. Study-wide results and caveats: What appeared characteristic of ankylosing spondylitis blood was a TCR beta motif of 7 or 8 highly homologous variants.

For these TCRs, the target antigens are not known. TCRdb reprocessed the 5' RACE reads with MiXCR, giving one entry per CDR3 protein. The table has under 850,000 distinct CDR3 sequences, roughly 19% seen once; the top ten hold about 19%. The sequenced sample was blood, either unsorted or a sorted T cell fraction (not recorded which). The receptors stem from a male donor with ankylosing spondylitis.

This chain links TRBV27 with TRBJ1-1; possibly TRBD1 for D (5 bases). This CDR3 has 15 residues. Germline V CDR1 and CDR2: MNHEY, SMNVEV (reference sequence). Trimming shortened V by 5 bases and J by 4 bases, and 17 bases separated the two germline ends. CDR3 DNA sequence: TGTGCCAGCAGTCCTATAAACAGGTATAGCACTGAAGCTTTCTTT. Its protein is CASSPINRYSTEAFF.

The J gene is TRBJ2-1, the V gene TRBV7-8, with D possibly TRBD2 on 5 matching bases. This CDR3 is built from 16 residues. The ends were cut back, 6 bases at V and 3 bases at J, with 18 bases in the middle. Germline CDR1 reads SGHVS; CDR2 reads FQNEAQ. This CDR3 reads CASRPRRPGNYNEQFF. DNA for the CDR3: TGTGCCAGCAGGCCAAGGCGACCCGGGAACTACAATGAGCAGTTCTTC. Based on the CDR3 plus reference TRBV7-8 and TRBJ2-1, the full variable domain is GAGVSQSPRYKVAKRGQDVALRCDPISGHVSLFWYQQALGQGPEFLTYFQNEAQLDKSGLPSDRFFAERPEGSVSTLKIQRTQQEDSAVYLCASRPRRPGNYNEQFFGPGTRLTVL.

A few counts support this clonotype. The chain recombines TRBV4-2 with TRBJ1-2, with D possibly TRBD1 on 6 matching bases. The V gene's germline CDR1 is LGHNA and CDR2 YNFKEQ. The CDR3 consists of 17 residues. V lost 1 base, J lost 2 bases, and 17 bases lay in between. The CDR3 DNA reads TGTGCCAGCAGCCAAGCCCCGGGAGGGGGGGAAAACTATGGCTACACCTTC. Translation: CASSQAPGGGENYGYTF.

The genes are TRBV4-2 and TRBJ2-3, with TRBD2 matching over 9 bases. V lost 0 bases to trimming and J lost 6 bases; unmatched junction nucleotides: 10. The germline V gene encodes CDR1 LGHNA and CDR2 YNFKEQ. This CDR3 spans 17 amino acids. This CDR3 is CASSQDGTSRERDTQYF. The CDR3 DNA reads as TGTGCCAGCAGCCAAGATGGGACTAGCCGTGAGAGGGATACGCAGTATTTT.

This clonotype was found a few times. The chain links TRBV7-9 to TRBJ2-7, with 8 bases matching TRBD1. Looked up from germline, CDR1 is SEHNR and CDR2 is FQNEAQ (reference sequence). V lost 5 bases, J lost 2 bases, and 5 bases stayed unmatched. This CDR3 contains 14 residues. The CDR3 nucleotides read TGTGCCAGCAGCATTTCAGGGGGCCCCTACGAGCAGTACTTC. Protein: CASSISGGPYEQYF.

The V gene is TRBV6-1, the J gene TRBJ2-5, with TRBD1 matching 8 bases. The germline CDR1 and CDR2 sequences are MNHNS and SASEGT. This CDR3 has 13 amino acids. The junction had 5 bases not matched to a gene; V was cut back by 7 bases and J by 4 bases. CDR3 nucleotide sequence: TGTGCCAGCACCAGACAGGGGAGAGAGACCCAGTACTTC. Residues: CASTRQGRETQYF.

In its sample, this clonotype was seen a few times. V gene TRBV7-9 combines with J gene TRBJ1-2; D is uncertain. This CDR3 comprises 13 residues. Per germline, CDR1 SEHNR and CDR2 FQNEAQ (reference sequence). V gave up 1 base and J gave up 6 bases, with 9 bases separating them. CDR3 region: CASSLVYSDGYTF. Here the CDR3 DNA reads TGTGCCAGCAGCTTAGTTTACTCGGATGGCTACACCTTC.

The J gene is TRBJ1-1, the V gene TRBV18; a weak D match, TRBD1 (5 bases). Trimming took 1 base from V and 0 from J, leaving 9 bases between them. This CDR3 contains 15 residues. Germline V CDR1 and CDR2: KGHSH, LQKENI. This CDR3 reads CASSPLRGLNTEAFF. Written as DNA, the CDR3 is TGTGCCAGCTCACCACTTAGGGGCTTGAACACTGAAGCTTTCTTT.

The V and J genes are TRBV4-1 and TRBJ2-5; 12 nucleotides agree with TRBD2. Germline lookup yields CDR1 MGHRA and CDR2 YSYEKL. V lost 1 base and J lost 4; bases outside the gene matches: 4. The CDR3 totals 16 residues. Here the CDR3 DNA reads TGCGCCAGCAGCCAAGGACTAGCGGGAGTGCGAGAGACCCAGTACTTC. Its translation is CASSQGLAGVRETQYF.

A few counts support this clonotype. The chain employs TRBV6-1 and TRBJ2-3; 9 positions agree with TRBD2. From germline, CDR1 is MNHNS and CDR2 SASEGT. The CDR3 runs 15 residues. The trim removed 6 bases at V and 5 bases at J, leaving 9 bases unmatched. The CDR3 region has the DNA TGTGCCAGCAGAAATAGCGGGAGTGCGGGAGATACGCAGTATTTT. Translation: CASRNSGSAGDTQYF.

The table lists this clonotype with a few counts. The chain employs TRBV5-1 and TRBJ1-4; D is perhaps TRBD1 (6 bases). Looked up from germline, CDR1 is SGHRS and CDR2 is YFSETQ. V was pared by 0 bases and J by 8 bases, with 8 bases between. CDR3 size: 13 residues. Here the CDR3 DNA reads TGCGCCAGCAGCTTGGAGGGGGACGAAAAACTGTTTTTT. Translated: CASSLEGDEKLFF.

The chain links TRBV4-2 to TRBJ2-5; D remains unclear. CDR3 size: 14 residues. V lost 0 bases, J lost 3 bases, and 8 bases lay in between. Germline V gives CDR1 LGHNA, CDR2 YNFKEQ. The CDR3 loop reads CASSQDGREETQYF. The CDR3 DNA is TGTGCCAGCAGCCAAGACGGCAGAGAAGAGACCCAGTACTTC.

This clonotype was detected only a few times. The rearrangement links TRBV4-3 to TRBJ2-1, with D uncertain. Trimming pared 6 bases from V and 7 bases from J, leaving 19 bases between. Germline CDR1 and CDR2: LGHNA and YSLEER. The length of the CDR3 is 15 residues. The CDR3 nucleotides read TGCGCCAGCAGTTACGGCCTCCCGGCGGAGAATGAGCAGTTCTTC. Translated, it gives CASSYGLPAENEQFF.

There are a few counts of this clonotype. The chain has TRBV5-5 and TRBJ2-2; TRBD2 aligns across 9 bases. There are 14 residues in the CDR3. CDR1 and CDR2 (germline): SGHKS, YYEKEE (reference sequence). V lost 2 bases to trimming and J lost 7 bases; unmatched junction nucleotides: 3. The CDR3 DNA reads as TGTGCCAGCAGCTTTGGGACTAGCCACGGGGAGCTGTTTTTT. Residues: CASSFGTSHGELFF. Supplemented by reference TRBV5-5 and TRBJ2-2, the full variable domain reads DAGVTQSPTHLIKTRGQQVTLRCSPISGHKSVSWYQQVLGQGPQFIFQYYEKEERGRGNFPDRFSARQFPNYSSELNVNALLLGDSALYLCASSFGTSHGELFFGEGSRLTVL.

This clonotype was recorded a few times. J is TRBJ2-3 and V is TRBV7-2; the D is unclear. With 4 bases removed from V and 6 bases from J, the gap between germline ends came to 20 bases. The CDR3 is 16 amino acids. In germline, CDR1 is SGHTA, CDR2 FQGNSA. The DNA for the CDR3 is TGTGCCAGCAGCTCGTTGGACGAAGGGCTATTTGATACGCAGTATTTT. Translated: CASSSLDEGLFDTQYF.